The present TCR beta chain was sequenced within a study of response to subunit inactivated influenza vaccine. Overall study findings and caveats: The study's authors posited that every seasonal influenza vaccination enlists few new T cells.

TCRdb reanalysed the RT-PCR reads using MiXCR and keeps one entry per CDR3 protein. Here the sample spans around 760,000 distinct CDR3 sequences, 11% to 15% being singletons. A few counts support this clonotype. Its antigen is still unknown. This CDR3 is built from 17 residues. V was shortened by 5 bases and J by 2 bases, with 19 bases between the two germline ends. Germline V gene sequence: CDR1 MDHEN, CDR2 SYDVKM. This clonotype originated in a man in his fifties who received an inactivated influenza vaccine. Here the sequenced sample was PBMCs from blood, taken roughly 15 days before vaccination. This chain connects TRBV28 to TRBJ1-5, with D maybe TRBD1 (6 bases). The CDR3 loop is CASSPPSTGLGNQPQHF. The DNA for the CDR3 is TGTGCCAGCAGTCCTCCCTCGACAGGCCTCGGCAATCAGCCCCAGCATTTT.